These T cell receptor beta chains were read from a single sample in a study of post-analysis software for immune sequencing data. One entry per CDR3 protein results from TCRdb running MiXCR on the PCR reads. Of about 160,000 distinct CDR3 sequences in the sample, 36% were seen once. Material: blood, obtained after autologous hematopoietic stem cell transplantation. The receptors derive from a girl under 18 with multiple sclerosis. Both conserved end residues are part of each CDR3. A D gene is named only where the DNA matches it firmly. Size is omitted from some rows. Given values are once, few, many or a class for expanded clones.

CDR3	DNA	J	size	V	D
CSATGQGYEQYF	TGCAGTGCTACGGGACAGGGGTACGAGCAGTACTTC	TRBJ2-7	few	TRBV20-1	TRBD1
CASSLALGYLDEQYF	TGTGCCAGCAGCTTGGCATTAGGGTACCTGGACGAGCAGTACTTC	TRBJ2-7	NA	TRBV11-2	NA
CASRRAKSSYEQYF	TGTGCCAGCCGTAGGGCCAAAAGCTCCTACGAGCAGTACTTC	TRBJ2-7	many	TRBV28	NA
CASSLSLPLAGNTQYF	TGTGCCAGCAGTTTATCACTCCCCTTAGCGGGAAATACGCAGTATTTT	TRBJ2-3	NA	TRBV28	TRBD2
CASGLVGGTGGDGYTF	TGTGCTAGTGGTTTGGTAGGAGGCACAGGGGGCGATGGCTACACCTTC	TRBJ1-2	NA	TRBV12-5	TRBD1
CASYVSGMNEQFF	TGTGCCAGCTACGTTTCGGGGATGAATGAGCAGTTCTTC	TRBJ2-1	NA	TRBV6-4	NA
CASSLRLDIGGGRSYNEQFF	TGTGCCAGCAGCTTACGTTTAGATATCGGGGGCGGGCGCTCCTACAATGAGCAGTTCTTC	TRBJ2-1	NA	TRBV13	NA
CSARQAGETQYF	TGCAGTGCTAGACAAGCGGGAGAGACCCAGTACTTC	TRBJ2-5	many	TRBV20-1	NA
CSAAPDRDNQYF	TGCAGTGCGGCTCCGGACAGGGATAACCAGTACTTC	TRBJ2-5	many	TRBV20-1	TRBD1
CASSADSPGLGTDAQYF	TGTGCCAGCAGTGCGGACAGCCCGGGACTAGGGACAGATGCGCAGTATTTT	TRBJ2-3	NA	TRBV12-3/TRBV12-4	NA
CASSPSAKNYGYTF	TGTGCCAGCAGTCCCTCCGCCAAGAACTATGGCTACACCTTC	TRBJ1-2	few	TRBV28	NA
CASSSQGQRGYTF	TGCGCCAGCAGCTCGCAGGGGCAGCGAGGCTACACCTTC	TRBJ1-2	NA	TRBV5-1	NA
CASSEAEQGNTIYF	TGTGCCAGCAGTGAAGCGGAGCAGGGAAACACCATATATTTT	TRBJ1-3	NA	TRBV6-1	NA
CATRGGSTDTQYF	TGTGCCACCAGGGGAGGGAGCACAGATACGCAGTATTTT	TRBJ2-3	NA	TRBV24-1	TRBD2
CASSVGGRSYEQYF	TGTGCCAGCAGCGTAGGCGGCAGATCCTACGAGCAGTACTTC	TRBJ2-7	NA	TRBV9	NA
CASSYSGSGRDSGTQYF	TGTGCCAGCAGTTACTCAGGAAGTGGCAGGGACAGTGGTACGCAGTATTTT	TRBJ2-3	few	TRBV6-5	TRBD1
CASSEGTLAKNIQYF	TGTGCCAGCAGTGAAGGCACTTTAGCCAAAAACATTCAGTACTTC	TRBJ2-4	few	TRBV6-1	NA
CASSLPQATDTQYF	TGTGCCAGCAGCCTCCCTCAGGCCACAGATACGCAGTATTTT	TRBJ2-3	NA	TRBV7-9	NA
CASSPPTGTANSPLHF	TGTGCCAGCAGTCCACCAACCGGGACAGCCAATTCACCCCTCCACTTT	TRBJ1-6	few	TRBV7-2	TRBD1
CASSTPTSGRGVSYNEQFF	TGCGCCAGCAGCACCCCGACTAGCGGGAGGGGGGTGTCCTACAATGAGCAGTTCTTC	TRBJ2-1	few	TRBV5-1	TRBD2
CASSSGVGERSGYTF	TGTGCCAGCAGCTCAGGTGTCGGAGAACGATCTGGCTACACCTTC	TRBJ1-2	few	TRBV5-6	NA
CASSSLQGAAKNIQYF	TGCGCCAGCAGCAGTTTACAGGGGGCGGCCAAAAACATTCAGTACTTC	TRBJ2-4	once	TRBV5-1	TRBD1
CSASREEIHEQYF	TGCAGTGCTAGCCGAGAAGAGATCCACGAGCAGTACTTC	TRBJ2-7	many	TRBV20-1	NA
CSVEVWGTGANVLTF	TGCAGCGTTGAAGTCTGGGGAACTGGGGCCAACGTCCTGACTTTC	TRBJ2-6	many	TRBV29-1	NA
CASSLGTSQGSYEQYF	TGCGCCAGCAGCCTAGGGACAAGTCAGGGCTCCTACGAGCAGTACTTC	TRBJ2-7	few	TRBV5-1	NA
CASSLDPGGEQFF	TGTGCCAGCAGCTTAGATCCCGGGGGGGAGCAGTTCTTC	TRBJ2-1	few	TRBV7-6	TRBD2
CASSYSGTGGTDTQYF	TGTGCCAGCAGTTACTCGGGGACAGGGGGCACAGATACGCAGTATTTT	TRBJ2-3	many	TRBV6-5	TRBD1
CASSLGTSGTDTQYF	TGTGCCAGCAGTCTAGGGACTAGCGGCACAGATACGCAGTATTTT	TRBJ2-3	many	TRBV12-3/TRBV12-4	TRBD2
CASSLAGEDGYTF	TGTGCCAGCAGCTTAGCGGGTGAAGATGGCTACACCTTC	TRBJ1-2	few	TRBV11-3	NA
CAIRGGYEQYF	TGTGCCATCAGAGGGGGCTACGAGCAGTACTTC	TRBJ2-7	few	TRBV10-3	NA
CASSPGTGDIYGYTF	TGTGCCAGCAGTCCCGGGACAGGGGATATCTATGGCTACACCTTC	TRBJ1-2	many	TRBV12-3/TRBV12-4	TRBD1
CASAPLAGISNEQFF	TGTGCCAGCGCACCACTAGCGGGAATTAGCAATGAGCAGTTCTTC	TRBJ2-1	NA	TRBV18	TRBD2
CASSLGGRGTEAFF	TGTGCCAGCAGTTTAGGCGGAAGAGGCACTGAAGCTTTCTTT	TRBJ1-1	few	TRBV12-3/TRBV12-4	NA
CSVSAQAIQETQYF	TGCAGCGTTAGCGCACAAGCAATCCAAGAGACCCAGTACTTC	TRBJ2-5	NA	TRBV29-1	NA
CASSQDPTSGGDIQYF	TGTGCCAGCAGCCAAGATCCGACTAGCGGGGGTGACATTCAGTACTTC	TRBJ2-4	NA	TRBV4-2	TRBD2
CSVELGPEQFF	TGCAGCGTTGAACTGGGCCCCGAGCAGTTCTTC	TRBJ2-1	few	TRBV29-1	NA
CASSSPLGLVYEQYF	TGTGCCAGCAGTTCCCCATTGGGGTTGGTCTACGAGCAGTACTTC	TRBJ2-7	few	TRBV27	NA
CASSHLTRDTEAFF	TGTGCCAGCAGCCATCTGACCCGGGACACTGAAGCTTTCTTT	TRBJ1-1	once	TRBV14	NA
CASSVGTSGRAPPDTQYF	TGTGCCAGCAGCGTTGGGACTAGCGGGAGGGCTCCCCCAGATACGCAGTATTTT	TRBJ2-3	once	TRBV9	TRBD2
CASSLTETYEQYF	TGTGCCAGCAGTCTGACAGAAACCTACGAGCAGTACTTC	TRBJ2-7	NA	TRBV6-1	NA
CASSTISGGLAGGETQYF	TGTGCCAGCAGTACCATTTCCGGGGGACTAGCGGGAGGAGAGACCCAGTACTTC	TRBJ2-5	NA	TRBV28	TRBD2
CASSLGRLAGLPDTQYF	TGTGCCAGCAGCTTAGGCCGACTAGCGGGGCTACCAGATACGCAGTATTTT	TRBJ2-3	few	TRBV11-2	TRBD2
CASSLRGNNEQFF	TGTGCCAGCAGCTTACGCGGGAACAATGAGCAGTTCTTC	TRBJ2-1	many	TRBV7-3	NA
CASSLAPVGTSSYEQYF	TGTGCCAGCAGCTTAGCCCCAGTGGGGACAAGCTCCTACGAGCAGTACTTC	TRBJ2-7	many	TRBV7-2	NA
CASSPLSHPQQETQYF	TGTGCCAGCAGCCCCCTGAGTCATCCACAGCAAGAGACCCAGTACTTC	TRBJ2-5	NA	TRBV9	NA
CASSKAGRAVEQYF	TGTGCCAGCAGCAAGGCCGGCAGAGCAGTTGAGCAGTACTTC	TRBJ2-5	NA	TRBV7-2	NA